This T cell receptor (beta chain) was identified during a study of blood T cell repertoires in COVID-19. Study-wide context: Researchers got acute and convalescent COVID-19 samples from the United States, Italy and Spain. T cells, B-cell-depleted T cells, or PBMCs supplied cDNA or gDNA.

Some clones are missing from TCRdb's copy, which holds only in-frame ones; the method was immunoSEQ multiplex PCR. The data hold 140,000 or so clones, with 84% observed a single time. This sequence was found in a man aged 55 to 69 with active or convalescent COVID-19. The sample comprised peripheral blood.

This chain's CDR3 is CSVVVRGSTDTQYF. The CDR3 region has the DNA TGCAGCGTTGTTGTTCGCGGGAGCACAGATACGCAGTATTTT. This chain uses TRBV29-1 with TRBJ2-3, with D possibly being TRBD2 (5 bases). CDR1 and CDR2 from the germline V gene are SQVTM and ANQGSEA. CDR3 length equals 14 residues. Trimming removed 4 bases from V and 0 bases from J, with 11 bases in between.